The clone carrying this T cell receptor (beta chain) has at least ten counts. What it binds is unknown. TCRdb re-derived calls from the reads in MiXCR, one entry per CDR3 protein. The repertoire consists of some 120,000 distinct CDR3 sequences, with about a tenth occurring once and the leading ten covering approximately 31%. Germline V lookup: CDR1 SGHTA, CDR2 FQGNSA. This CDR3 contains 15 residues. J lost 1 base, V lost 4 bases, and 3 bases had no gene match. The source of the sample is a study of T cell repertoires in cytomegalovirus infection. This chain links TRBV7-2 with TRBJ2-2, with 7 bases aligning to TRBD1. The TCR was taken from a human donor in good health (CMV status not recorded). Some clones in this sample may be carry-over from other donors' samples. The sample comprised PBMCs, sequenced either directly or after in vitro stimulation (not recorded which). CDR3 region: CASSSTGRNTGELFF. The CDR3 nucleotides are TGTGCCAGCAGCTCGACAGGGCGGAACACCGGGGAGCTGTTTTTT.